This entry concerns a single TCR beta chain. Its antigen remains unknown. The record originates from a study of chemoradiotherapy in HPV16-positive cancers. Germline V lookup: CDR1 PRHDT, CDR2 FYEKMQ (reference sequence). With 3 bases removed from V and 2 bases from J, the gap between germline ends came to 10 bases. The CDR3 loop spans 14 amino acids. Overall study results and limits: HPV-specific T cells were functionally defined from only a couple of HPV16-positive patients. Candidate HPV-specific clones and E7-related TCR motifs grew in tumor during treatment.

Sequencing used immunoSEQ multiplex PCR; TCRdb keeps in-frame clones, though not all of them. Here the sample spans approximately 17,000 clones, nearly 70% being singletons. The starting material was tumor tissue, obtained from a patient who underwent chemoradiotherapy. The clonotype originates from a human donor with HPV-associated anogenital cancer. The J gene is TRBJ2-5, the V gene TRBV13; D unresolved. The CDR3 DNA reads TGTGCCAGCAGCTTTAGAGGTGGGCAAGAGACCCAGTACTTC. This gives the protein CASSFRGGQETQYF.